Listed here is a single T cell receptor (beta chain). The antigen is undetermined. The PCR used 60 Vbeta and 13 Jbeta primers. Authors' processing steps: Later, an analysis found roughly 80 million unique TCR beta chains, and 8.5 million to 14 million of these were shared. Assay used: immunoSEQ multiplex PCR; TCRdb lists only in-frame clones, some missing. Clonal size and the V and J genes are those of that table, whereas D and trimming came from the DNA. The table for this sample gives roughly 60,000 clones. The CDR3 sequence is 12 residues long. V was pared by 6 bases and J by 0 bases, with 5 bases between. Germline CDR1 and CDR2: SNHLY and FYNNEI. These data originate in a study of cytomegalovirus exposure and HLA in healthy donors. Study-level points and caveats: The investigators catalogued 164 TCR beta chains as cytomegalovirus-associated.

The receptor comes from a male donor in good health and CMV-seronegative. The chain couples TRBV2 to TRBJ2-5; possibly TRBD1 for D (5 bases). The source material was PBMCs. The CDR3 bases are TGTGCCAGCAGGGACAACCAAGAGACCCAGTACTTC. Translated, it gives CASRDNQETQYF.